A single sample gave rise to the 30 T cell receptor beta chains below, sequenced in a study of human T cells and chemical hapten exposure. In TCRdb, the RACE reads were re-called with MiXCR into one record per CDR3 protein. The sample holds some 250,000 distinct CDR3 sequences, almost 8% seen once. The time point here: pre-sensitization, week 0. The treatment was: therapeutic diphenylcyclopropenone sensitization with weekly scalp DPC. The source was whole blood, collected in connection with sensitization to the hapten diphenylcyclopropenone (DPC). The receptors come from a man aged 18 to 30 with alopecia areata. Some clones in this sample may be carry-over from other donors' samples.

This clonotype was seen a few times. This chain links TRBV7-9 with TRBJ1-3, with a possible D match to TRBD1 (5 bases). V lost 0 bases and J 8 bases, leaving 17 bases between the germline ends. Germline CDR1 reads SEHNR; CDR2 reads FQNEAQ (reference sequence). This CDR3 spans 16 amino acids. The CDR3 protein is CASSLAKVRASDTIYF. CDR3 DNA sequence: TGTGCCAGCAGCTTAGCTAAAGTCAGGGCCTCAGACACCATATATTTT. The full variable domain, in which reference TRBV7-9 and TRBJ1-3 provide the parts outside the CDR3, is DTGVSQNPRHKITKRGQNVTFRCDPISEHNRLYWYRQTLGQGPEFLTYFQNEAQLEKSRLLSDRFSAERPKGSFSTLEIQRTEQGDSAMYLCASSLAKVRASDTIYFGEGSWLTVV.

This clonotype was seen only a few times. The CDR3 DNA follows: TGCGCCAGCAGCACCGGGACAGGAAATGAAAAACTGTTTTTT. Its protein product is CASSTGTGNEKLFF. This chain uses TRBV5-1 with TRBJ1-4; TRBD1 aligns across 8 bases. The V gene's germline CDR1 is SGHRS and CDR2 YFSETQ. The CDR3 covers 14 residues. J gave up 5 bases and V 4 bases, and 4 bases lay outside the gene matches.

This clonotype has more than one count but fewer than ten. The chain has TRBV7-9 and TRBJ1-6, with D tentatively TRBD1 (6 bases). Germline values: CDR1 SEHNR, CDR2 FQNEAQ (reference sequence). The CDR3 is 16 amino acids. The ends were cut back, 4 bases at V and 8 bases at J, with 18 bases in the middle. CDR3 region: CASSSSQWGRDSPLHF. The DNA of the CDR3 is TGTGCCAGCAGCTCATCTCAATGGGGGCGGGATTCACCCCTCCACTTT.

This clonotype was recorded many times. The rearrangement uses TRBV5-5 and TRBJ1-1, with D possibly matching TRBD1 (5 bases). CDR1 and CDR2 (germline): SGHKS, YYEKEE (reference sequence). Trimming removed 0 bases at V and 0 bases at J, with 9 bases between. The CDR3 length is 15 residues. CDR3: CASSLVGGMNTEAFF. CDR3 DNA: TGTGCCAGCAGCTTGGTGGGGGGAATGAACACTGAAGCTTTCTTT.

This clonotype was observed a few times. The chain uses TRBV29-1 and TRBJ2-7, with D hard to call. This CDR3 is built from 12 residues. V was shortened by 7 bases and J by 0 bases, with 10 bases between the two germline ends. Germline assignment: CDR1 SQVTM and CDR2 ANQGSEA. In nucleotides, the CDR3 is TGCAGCGCCAGGACCTTCTCCTACGAGCAGTACTTC. Protein sequence: CSARTFSYEQYF.

The V and J genes are TRBV3-1 and TRBJ2-1; 7 positions match TRBD1. The CDR3 totals 18 residues. Per the germline V gene, CDR1 is LGHDT and CDR2 is YNNKEL (reference sequence). V lost 0 bases to trimming and J lost 7 bases; unmatched junction nucleotides: 15. For the CDR3, the DNA is TGTGCCAGCAGCCAAGATCTTCAGCCGTCAGGGGGTCATAATGAGCAGTTCTTC. It is translated as CASSQDLQPSGGHNEQFF.

This clonotype was found many times. The genes are TRBV5-6 and TRBJ2-3, with TRBD1 matching 10 bases. V dropped 5 bases and J dropped 7; count of bases not matched to a gene: 10. The length of the CDR3 is 15 residues. Germline CDR1 and CDR2: SGHDT and YYEEEE. The CDR3 nucleotides are TGTGCCAGCAGTCGGGACAGGGGCGTTCATAATACGCAGTATTTT. Amino acid sequence: CASSRDRGVHNTQYF.

The chain combines TRBV20-1 with TRBJ1-5; D gene ambiguous. Trimming took off 3 bases at V and 4 bases at J, with 10 bases between the two ends. CDR3 size: 13 residues. Germline CDR1 DFQATT, CDR2 SNEGSKA (reference sequence). The CDR3 bases are TGCAGTGCTAGTATAGACTTTAATCAGCCCCAGCATTTT. Its protein product is CSASIDFNQPQHF.

The chain uses TRBV7-2 and TRBJ1-2; 7 bases match TRBD1. CDR3 size: 14 residues. The germline V gene has CDR1 SGHTA and CDR2 FQGNSA. Trimming took 5 bases from V and 8 from J; bases not matched to a gene: 11. CDR3 sequence (DNA): TGTGCCAGCAGCCAGGCTCGACAGGGAAGAGGCTACACCTTC. Amino acids: CASSQARQGRGYTF. The whole variable domain, remainder taken from reference TRBV7-2 and TRBJ1-2, is GAGVSQSPSNKVTEKGKDVELRCDPISGHTALYWYRQSLGQGLEFLIYFQGNSAPDKSGLPSDRFSAERTGGSVSTLTIQRTQQEDSAVYLCASSQARQGRGYTFGSGTRLTVV.

Only a few counts were recorded for this clonotype. The rearrangement joins TRBV6-2 or TRBV6-3 to TRBJ2-2; 7 bases line up with TRBD1. After removal of 6 bases from V and 3 bases from J, the junction contained 4 bases not matched to a gene. The germline V gene encodes CDR1 MNHEY and CDR2 SVGEGT. The CDR3 totals 14 residues. The CDR3 DNA follows: TGTGCCAGCAGACCGGGACAGTACACCGGGGAGCTGTTTTTT. As protein: CASRPGQYTGELFF.

A few counts support this clonotype. The chain employs TRBV15 and TRBJ1-5; TRBD1 might be the D (5 bases). Germline loops: CDR1 LNHNV, CDR2 YYDKDF (reference sequence). The CDR3 is 15 residues long. V lost 0 bases and J 7 bases, leaving 13 bases between the germline ends. In DNA, the CDR3 is TGTGCCACCAGCAGAGATCGGGGGATTCGGCAGCCCCAGCATTTT. Its translation: CATSRDRGIRQPQHF. The whole variable domain, remainder taken from reference TRBV15 and TRBJ1-5, is DAMVIQNPRYQVTQFGKPVTLSCSQTLNHNVMYWYQQKSSQAPKLLFHYYDKDFNNEADTPDNFQSRRPNTSFCFLDIRSPGLGDTAMYLCATSRDRGIRQPQHFGDGTRLSIL.

The CDR3 here is CSARVRQGGGSNQPQHF. In DNA, the CDR3 is TGCAGTGCTAGAGTGAGGCAGGGCGGGGGTAGCAATCAGCCCCAGCATTTT. This chain connects TRBV20-1 to TRBJ1-5, with a possible D match to TRBD1 (5 bases). Germline V lookup: CDR1 DFQATT, CDR2 SNEGSKA (reference sequence). The CDR3 is 17 amino acids. V was clipped by 1 base and J by 0 bases, with 16 bases between them.

This clonotype was seen repeatedly, ten times or more. This sequence joins TRBV5-1 and TRBJ1-4; 7 bases fit TRBD1. The CDR3 has 14 amino acids. Looked up from germline, CDR1 is SGHRS and CDR2 is YFSETQ. J was trimmed by 6 bases and V by 0 bases; bases with no gene match: 2. The CDR3 is CASSLEGAYEKLFF. As DNA, the CDR3 is TGCGCCAGCAGCTTGGAGGGGGCCTATGAAAAACTGTTTTTT. Full variable domain (remainder filled in from reference TRBV5-1 and TRBJ1-4): KAGVTQTPRYLIKTRGQQVTLSCSPISGHRSVSWYQQTPGQGLQFLFEYFSETQRNKGNFPGRFSGRQFSNSRSEMNVSTLELGDSALYLCASSLEGAYEKLFFGSGTQLSVL.

This chain joins TRBV13 and TRBJ1-1; D remains unclear. In germline, CDR1 is PRHDT, CDR2 FYEKMQ (reference sequence). V lost 3 bases, J lost 10 bases, and 12 bases lay in between. This CDR3 has 12 residues. CDR3 sequence reads: CASSFKGIRAFF. CDR3 nucleotides: TGTGCCAGCAGCTTTAAAGGGATTCGAGCTTTCTTT.

This clonotype was seen just once. CDR3: CASSQDWRGREGNIQYF. The CDR3 nucleotides read TGTGCCAGCAGCCAAGATTGGAGGGGGCGTGAAGGGAACATTCAGTACTTC. J is TRBJ2-4 and V is TRBV3-1; the D gene is possibly TRBD1 (7 bases). V lost 0 bases, J lost 7 bases, and 19 bases lay in between. The CDR3 has 17 amino acids. Germline V gene data show CDR1 as LGHDT and CDR2 as YNNKEL (reference sequence).

This clonotype was seen only a few times. This chain connects TRBV6-6 to TRBJ1-1; D not certain. The CDR3 sequence is 11 residues long. Germline V CDR1 and CDR2: MNHNY, SVGAGI (reference sequence). V was cut by 2 bases and J by 7 bases, with 5 bases left in between. The CDR3 sequence is CASSYMNEAFF. CDR3 in DNA: TGTGCCAGCAGTTACATGAATGAAGCTTTCTTT.

The chain uses TRBV12-3 or TRBV12-4 and TRBJ2-1, with 8 bases identical to TRBD2. The CDR3 is made up of 14 amino acids. The trim removed 7 bases at V and 6 bases at J, leaving 8 bases unmatched. The DNA of the CDR3 is TGTGCCAGCACCTCGGGAGGGGTGGGCAATGAGCAGTTCTTC. This sequence encodes CASTSGGVGNEQFF.

This chain connects TRBV7-2 to TRBJ2-4, with 7 bases that match TRBD1. V dropped 3 bases and J dropped 0; count of bases not matched to a gene: 23. CDR1 and CDR2 (germline): SGHTA, FQGNSA. This CDR3 is built from 22 residues. For the CDR3, the DNA is TGTGCCAGCAGCTTCGGTCGTGTTACCGGGACAGCCGGCCTCCTAGCCAAAAACATTCAGTACTTC. It codes for CASSFGRVTGTAGLLAKNIQYF. Using reference TRBV7-2 and TRBJ2-4 for the parts outside the CDR3, the full variable domain is GAGVSQSPSNKVTEKGKDVELRCDPISGHTALYWYRQSLGQGLEFLIYFQGNSAPDKSGLPSDRFSAERTGGSVSTLTIQRTQQEDSAVYLCASSFGRVTGTAGLLAKNIQYFGAGTRLSVL.

V and J are TRBV5-1 and TRBJ2-2; D may be TRBD1 or TRBD2 (7 bases each). Trimming pared 3 bases from V and 6 bases from J, leaving 21 bases between. The V gene's germline CDR1 is SGHRS and CDR2 YFSETQ. CDR3 length equals 17 residues. This CDR3 is CASSWDQGGRIPGELFF. The DNA for the CDR3 is TGCGCCAGCAGCTGGGACCAGGGGGGGCGCATCCCCGGGGAGCTGTTTTTT.

The sample holds a few counts of this clonotype. The chain employs TRBV12-3 or TRBV12-4 and TRBJ2-7; D gene unclear. The V end lost 5 bases, the J end lost 3 bases, and 11 bases lay between the germline ends. This CDR3 spans 13 amino acids. CDR3: CASSALGSYEQYF. The CDR3 nucleotides are TGTGCCAGCAGTGCACTGGGAAGCTACGAGCAGTACTTC.

The chain uses TRBV14 and TRBJ2-7, with D perhaps matching TRBD1 or TRBD2 (5 bases each). The CDR3 length is 17 residues. Between the trimmed V and J ends, which lost 3 bases and 0 bases, there was a span of 18 bases. Germline V CDR1 and CDR2: SGHDN, FVKESK. The CDR3 DNA reads TGTGCCAGCAGCCATACCCGGGGCAGCCCATTCTCCTACGAGCAGTACTTC. As protein: CASSHTRGSPFSYEQYF. Combining the CDR3 with reference TRBV14 and TRBJ2-7 gives the whole variable domain EAGVTQFPSHSVIEKGQTVTLRCDPISGHDNLYWYRRVMGKEIKFLLHFVKESKQDESGMPNNRFLAERTGGTYSTLKVQPAELEDSGVYFCASSHTRGSPFSYEQYFGPGTRLTVT.

Only a few counts were recorded for this clonotype. V is TRBV7-9 and J is TRBJ1-5, with 12 positions matching TRBD1. The J segment lost 5 bases and the V segment lost 2 bases, leaving 7 bases of the junction unmatched. From germline, CDR1 is SEHNR and CDR2 FQNEAQ (reference sequence). CDR3 length: 17 amino acids. For the CDR3, the DNA is TGTGCCAGCAGCTTAACGGGACAGGGGGCACTAGATCAGCCCCAGCATTTT. Protein sequence: CASSLTGQGALDQPQHF.

The V and J genes are TRBV5-1 and TRBJ1-1, with a tentative D call TRBD1 (6 bases). Trimming took 4 bases from V and 4 from J, leaving 20 bases between them. CDR3 size: 16 residues. Looked up from germline, CDR1 is SGHRS and CDR2 is YFSETQ. The CDR3 DNA reads TGCGCCAGCAGCCTTGGACCCGGCGGGACATCCACTGAAGCTTTCTTT. Protein product: CASSLGPGGTSTEAFF.

Notes on this clonotype: This may be a read error, as it is one base from a much larger clone. The chain uses TRBV6-5 and TRBJ1-1; TRBD1 might be the D (5 bases). Germline values: CDR1 MNHEY, CDR2 SVGAGI. The CDR3 is 12 amino acids. Trimming shortened V by 6 bases and J by 1 base, and 6 bases separated the two germline ends. The chain's CDR3 is CASRGENTEAFF. Here the CDR3 DNA reads TGTGCCAGCAGGGGGGAGAACACTGAAGCTTTCTTT.

Details on this clonotype: One junction end does not reproduce the germline sequence, and a read error may be involved. The gene calls are TRBV2 and TRBJ2-4, with 8 bases lining up with TRBD1. This CDR3 region has 19 residues. Per the germline V gene, CDR1 is SNHLY and CDR2 is FYNNEI. The CDR3 protein is CASSERDRTLRVAKNIRYF. Written as DNA, the CDR3 is TGTGCCAGCAGTGAACGGGACAGGACCCTTCGAGTCGCCAAAAACATTCGGTACTTC.

This clonotype has just a few counts. The rearrangement joins TRBV7-2 to TRBJ2-3; D possibly corresponds to TRBD2 (5 bases). The CDR3 consists of 14 residues. CDR1 and CDR2 (germline): SGHTA, FQGNSA. Trimming stripped 1 base from V and 4 bases from J, with 9 bases between. CDR3 region: CASSLGRTADTQYF. CDR3 coding DNA: TGTGCCAGCAGCTTAGGAAGGACTGCAGATACGCAGTATTTT.

In this sample, this clonotype turned up a few times. V usage is TRBV20-1 and J usage is TRBJ1-4; TRBD1 aligns across 7 bases. The CDR3 is 13 residues long. J gave up 5 bases and V 4 bases, and 4 bases lay outside the gene matches. In germline, CDR1 is DFQATT, CDR2 SNEGSKA (reference sequence). CDR3 amino acids: CSATTGQNEKLFF. CDR3 sequence (DNA): TGCAGTGCTACGACAGGGCAAAATGAAAAACTGTTTTTT.

As concerns this clonotype: The junction departs from germline at one end; a sequencing error may be responsible. The chain links TRBV12-3 or TRBV12-4 to TRBJ1-5; D is undetermined. The CDR3 loop spans 14 amino acids. CDR3 sequence reads: CTSSYQVRGQPQHF. CDR3 bases: TGTACCAGCAGTTACCAGGTCCGTGGACAGCCCCAGCATTTT.

The V gene is TRBV7-9, the J gene TRBJ1-1; D call uncertain. The CDR3 sequence is 14 residues long. Germline CDR1 and CDR2: SEHNR and FQNEAQ (reference sequence). Trimming removed 0 bases from V and 0 bases from J, with 5 bases in between. The chain's CDR3 is CASSLAQLNTEAFF. The CDR3 nucleotides are TGTGCCAGCAGCTTAGCTCAATTGAACACTGAAGCTTTCTTT.

This clonotype has at least ten counts. The chain combines TRBV7-9 with TRBJ1-2, with unresolved D. CDR3 length: 13 residues. Trimming shortened V by 3 bases and J by 3 bases, and 8 bases separated the two germline ends. Looked up from germline, CDR1 is SEHNR and CDR2 is FQNEAQ (reference sequence). The CDR3 sequence: CASSFAEYYGYTF. The CDR3 DNA follows: TGTGCCAGCAGCTTTGCAGAATACTATGGCTACACCTTC.